Below, 22 T cell receptor beta chains from the same sample are listed, as sequenced in a study of shared T cell receptors in the human thymus. Data came from immunoSEQ multiplex PCR; TCRdb stores just in-frame clones and leaves some out. The table records under 450,000 clones, around 93% of them present only once. Input material: thymocytes. Receptors originate from a human donor.

The chain employs TRBV27 and TRBJ2-7; no reliable D call. V gave up 2 bases and J gave up 3 bases, with 8 bases separating them. The CDR3 contains 13 residues. CDR1 and CDR2 (germline): MNHEY, SMNVEV (reference sequence). The CDR3 here is CASSLMESYEQYF. The CDR3, as DNA: TGTGCCAGCAGTTTAATGGAGAGCTACGAGCAGTACTTC.

The chain carries TRBV12-5 and TRBJ2-1, with D tentatively TRBD1 (7 bases). The CDR3 runs 14 residues. The ends were cut back, 5 bases at V and 8 bases at J, with 16 bases in the middle. The germline gives CDR1 LGHNT, CDR2 FRNRAP. The DNA of the CDR3 is TGTGCTAGTGGTCCACAGGGGAGGACGGATGAGCAGTTCTTC. This codes for CASGPQGRTDEQFF.

Worth noting for this clone: Germline and junction disagree at one end, which may indicate a read error. The chain employs TRBV11-2 and TRBJ2-2, with D unclear. CDR1 and CDR2 from the germline V gene are SGHAT and FQNNGV. The CDR3 spans 13 residues. The CDR3 DNA is TGTGCCAGCAGCCTAGACTCAAGAAGGGAGCTGTTTTTT. Its protein is CASSLDSRRELFF.

This clone was found once. The chain joins TRBV19 to TRBJ2-3, with 12 positions matching TRBD2. From germline, CDR1 is LNHDA and CDR2 SQIVND (reference sequence). The CDR3 consists of 16 residues. Trimming cost V 7 bases and J 9 bases; bases outside gene matches: 14. CDR3 coding DNA: TGTGCCAGTACCGTAAACCCGGCTAGCGGGAGGGGAACGCAGTATTTT. This encodes CASTVNPASGRGTQYF.

This chain connects TRBV4-3 to TRBJ2-7; D is uncertain. Germline loops: CDR1 LGHNA, CDR2 YSLEER. V was pared by 3 bases and J by 5 bases, with 14 bases between. The CDR3 sequence is 14 residues long. Here the CDR3 DNA reads TGCGCCAGCAGCCACATGGCTTTAAGCGACGAGCAGTACTTC. Residues: CASSHMALSDEQYF.

The CDR3 sequence is CASSGADRVGATDTQYF. CDR3 in DNA: TGTGCCAGCAGCGGGGCGGACAGAGTCGGGGCCACAGATACGCAGTATTTT. This rearrangement joins TRBV11-1 to TRBJ2-3; D may be TRBD1 (6 bases). Trimming removed 5 bases at V and 2 bases at J, with 20 bases between. This CDR3 is 17 amino acids long. Germline V gene lookup returns CDR1 SGHAT and CDR2 FQDESV (reference sequence).

The chain carries TRBV5-8 and TRBJ1-2; tentatively, D is TRBD1 (5 bases). The length of the CDR3 is 15 residues. With 2 bases removed from V and 8 bases from J, the gap between germline ends came to 19 bases. Germline V gives CDR1 SGHTS, CDR2 YDEGEE. CDR3 residues: CASSFKGEWGYGYTF. CDR3 coding DNA: TGTGCCAGCAGCTTCAAAGGGGAATGGGGTTACGGCTACACCTTC. Looking up the rest from reference TRBV5-8 and TRBJ1-2 gives the full variable domain: EAGVTQSPTHLIKTRGQQATLRCSPISGHTSVYWYQQALGLGLQFLLWYDEGEERNRGNFPPRFSGRQFPNYSSELNVNALELEDSALYLCASSFKGEWGYGYTFGSGTRLTVV.

The V call is TRBV27, the J call TRBJ1-3; D call uncertain. Per the germline V gene, CDR1 is MNHEY and CDR2 is SMNVEV (reference sequence). The CDR3 has 15 amino acids. Trimming shortened V by 5 bases and J by 4 bases, and 15 bases separated the two germline ends. The CDR3 protein is CASSLLGRAGNTIYF. CDR3 coding DNA: TGTGCCAGCAGTCTATTGGGGAGAGCCGGAAACACCATATATTTT.

The chain combines TRBV11-2 with TRBJ2-1; TRBD2 agrees at 9 bases. This CDR3 comprises 16 residues. V shed 5 bases and J 6 bases; nucleotides not matched to a gene: 11. Germline V lookup: CDR1 SGHAT, CDR2 FQNNGV. CDR3 protein: CASSATGTSRLNEQFF. The CDR3 region has the DNA TGTGCCAGCAGCGCGACCGGGACTAGCAGACTCAATGAGCAGTTCTTC.

The chain is built from TRBV5-5 and TRBJ2-7; D is unclear. The CDR3 consists of 10 residues. Germline CDR1 is SGHKS and CDR2 is YYEKEE (reference sequence). V was trimmed by 3 bases and J by 5 bases, leaving 3 bases between them. CDR3 loop: CASSYHEQYF. CDR3 in DNA: TGTGCCAGCAGCTATCACGAGCAGTACTTC.

This chain connects TRBV25-1 to TRBJ1-4; 7 nucleotides agree with TRBD1. This CDR3 has 14 amino acids. With V trimmed by 6 bases and J by 8 bases, 9 bases remained unmatched. From germline, CDR1 is MGHDK and CDR2 SYGVNS. Here the CDR3 DNA reads TGTGCCAGCAGCGCGGACAGGTCGGGGGAAAAACTGTTTTTT. It yields the protein CASSADRSGEKLFF.

This chain links TRBV29-1 with TRBJ1-2; TRBD1 matches at 9 bases. The CDR3 has 12 residues. The junction had 5 bases not matched to a gene; V was cut back by 4 bases and J by 8 bases. Germline CDR1 and CDR2: SQVTM and ANQGSEA. The CDR3 here is CSVADRGQGYTF. As DNA, the CDR3 is TGCAGCGTTGCGGACAGGGGACAGGGCTACACCTTC.

The chain uses TRBV29-1 and TRBJ2-1, with 13 bases fitting TRBD2. V lost 4 bases and J lost 5; bases outside the gene matches: 2. This CDR3 comprises 14 residues. Germline values: CDR1 SQVTM, CDR2 ANQGSEA. In DNA form, the CDR3 reads TGCAGCGTTGGGACTAGCGGGGGTAACAATGAGCAGTTCTTC. This translates into CSVGTSGGNNEQFF.

This chain uses TRBV5-6 with TRBJ1-1, with 7 bases matching TRBD1. The CDR3 has 13 amino acids. The V segment lost 5 bases and the J segment 4 bases; nucleotides outside the gene matches: 5. Per the germline V gene, CDR1 is SGHDT and CDR2 is YYEEEE. The CDR3 spells CASSYPGGTEAFF. CDR3 in DNA: TGTGCCAGCAGTTACCCAGGGGGCACTGAAGCTTTCTTT. The full variable domain, completed using reference TRBV5-6 and TRBJ1-1, is DAGVTQSPTHLIKTRGQQVTLRCSPKSGHDTVSWYQQALGQGPQFIFQYYEEEERQRGNFPDRFSGHQFPNYSSELNVNALLLGDSALYLCASSYPGGTEAFFGQGTRLTVV.

The V and J genes are TRBV7-3 and TRBJ2-1; 8 nucleotides align to TRBD2. CDR3 size: 21 residues. V shed 2 bases, J shed 4 bases, and the junction held 22 bases outside the gene matches. CDR1 and CDR2 (germline): SGHTA, FQGTGA. Here the CDR3 reads CASSLGRLAGKSYTSYNEQFF. CDR3 DNA sequence: TGTGCCAGCAGCTTAGGTAGGTTAGCGGGAAAATCCTATACCTCTTACAATGAGCAGTTCTTC.

J is TRBJ1-3 and V is TRBV5-1; D might be TRBD1 (6 bases). CDR1 is SGHRS and CDR2 is YFSETQ in the germline V gene. CDR3 length: 16 residues. With 3 bases removed from V and 4 bases from J, the gap between germline ends came to 17 bases. CDR3 protein: CASSSRGGSWGNTIYF. The CDR3 DNA reads as TGCGCCAGCAGCTCAAGAGGGGGTTCGTGGGGAAACACCATATATTTT. The full variable domain, in which reference TRBV5-1 and TRBJ1-3 provide the parts outside the CDR3, is KAGVTQTPRYLIKTRGQQVTLSCSPISGHRSVSWYQQTPGQGLQFLFEYFSETQRNKGNFPGRFSGRQFSNSRSEMNVSTLELGDSALYLCASSSRGGSWGNTIYFGEGSWLTVV.

The genes are TRBV7-9 and TRBJ2-3, with 8 bases that match TRBD2. Germline V gene data show CDR1 as SEHNR and CDR2 as FQNEAQ (reference sequence). CDR3 size: 12 residues. J gave up 13 bases and V 1 base, and 4 bases lay outside the gene matches. The CDR3 spells CASSLVLSGEYF. The CDR3 nucleotides read TGTGCCAGCAGCTTAGTACTTAGCGGGGAGTATTTT.

This chain joins TRBV7-2 and TRBJ2-1; 9 bases map to TRBD2. This CDR3 contains 14 residues. V dropped 6 bases and J dropped 13; count of bases not matched to a gene: 13. Germline V gene sequence: CDR1 SGHTA, CDR2 FQGNSA. This CDR3 is CASRPVMSGRTQFF. CDR3 DNA sequence: TGTGCCAGCAGACCCGTAATGAGCGGGAGGACTCAGTTCTTC.

This clone was observed a handful of times. The CDR3 region is CASSGWGVGETQYF. The CDR3 nucleotides are TGCGCCAGCAGCGGATGGGGAGTTGGAGAGACCCAGTACTTC. This sequence joins TRBV5-1 and TRBJ2-5, with a weak D call TRBD2 (5 bases). The CDR3 is made up of 14 amino acids. V lost 4 bases to trimming and J lost 4 bases, with 14 bases between them. Germline CDR1 is SGHRS and CDR2 is YFSETQ.

V and J are TRBV2 and TRBJ1-5; the match to TRBD1 covers 8 bases. This CDR3 is 16 amino acids long. The V segment lost 6 bases and the J segment 7 bases; nucleotides outside the gene matches: 14. From germline, CDR1 is SNHLY and CDR2 FYNNEI. In DNA, the CDR3 is TGTGCCAGCAGAGACAACTATTCCCGACAGGGGCAGCCCCAGCATTTT. Translation: CASRDNYSRQGQPQHF.

The count of this clone is one. The chain is built from TRBV7-9 and TRBJ1-2; 9 bases fit TRBD1. Per germline, CDR1 SEHNR and CDR2 FQNEAQ (reference sequence). CDR3 size: 13 residues. Trimming removed 1 base from V and 8 bases from J; junction bases left unmatched: 2. The CDR3 here is CASSLGTGDGYTF. The CDR3 DNA reads TGTGCCAGCAGCTTAGGGACAGGGGACGGCTACACCTTC.

The rearrangement joins TRBV12-5 to TRBJ1-1, with 9 bases identical to TRBD1. Losses at the gene ends were 4 bases for V and 3 bases for J; bases not matched to a gene: 18. Looked up from germline, CDR1 is LGHNT and CDR2 is FRNRAP. This CDR3 is 19 amino acids long. This CDR3 reads CASGSETRDRALSHTEAFF. Written as DNA, the CDR3 is TGTGCTAGTGGTTCCGAGACACGGGACAGGGCTCTGAGTCACACTGAAGCTTTCTTT.